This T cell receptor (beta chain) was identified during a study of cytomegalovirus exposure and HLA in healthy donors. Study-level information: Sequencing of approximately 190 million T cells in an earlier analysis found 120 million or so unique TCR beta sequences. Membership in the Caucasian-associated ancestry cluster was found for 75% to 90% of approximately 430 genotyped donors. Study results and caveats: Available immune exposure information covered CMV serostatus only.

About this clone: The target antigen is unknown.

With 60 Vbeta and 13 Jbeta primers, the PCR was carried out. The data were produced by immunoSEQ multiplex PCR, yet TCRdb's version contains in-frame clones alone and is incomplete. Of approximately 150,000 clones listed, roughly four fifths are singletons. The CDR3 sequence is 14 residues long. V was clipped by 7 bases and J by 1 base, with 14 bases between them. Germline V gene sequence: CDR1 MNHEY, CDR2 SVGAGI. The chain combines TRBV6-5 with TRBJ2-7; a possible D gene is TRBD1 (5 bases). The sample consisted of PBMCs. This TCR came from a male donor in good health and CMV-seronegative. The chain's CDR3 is CASKRQRLSYEQYF. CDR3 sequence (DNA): TGTGCCAGCAAACGACAGAGACTGTCCTACGAGCAGTACTTC.